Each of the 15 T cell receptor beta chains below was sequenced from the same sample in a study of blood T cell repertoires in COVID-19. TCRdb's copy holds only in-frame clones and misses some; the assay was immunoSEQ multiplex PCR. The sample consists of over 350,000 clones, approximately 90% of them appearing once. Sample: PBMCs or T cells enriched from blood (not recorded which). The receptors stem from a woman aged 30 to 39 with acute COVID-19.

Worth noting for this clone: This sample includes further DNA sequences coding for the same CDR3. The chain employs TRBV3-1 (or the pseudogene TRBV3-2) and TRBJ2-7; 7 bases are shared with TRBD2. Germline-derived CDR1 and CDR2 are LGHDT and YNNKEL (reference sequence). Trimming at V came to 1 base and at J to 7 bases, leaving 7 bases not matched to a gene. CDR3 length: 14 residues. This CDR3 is CASSQGGGAGEQYF. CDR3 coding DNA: TGTGCCAGCAGCCAAGGGGGGGGTGCCGGGGAGCAGTACTTC.

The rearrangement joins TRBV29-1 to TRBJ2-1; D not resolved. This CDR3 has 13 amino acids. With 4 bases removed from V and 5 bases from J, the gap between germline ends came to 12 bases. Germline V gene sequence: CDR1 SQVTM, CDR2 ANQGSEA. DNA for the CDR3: TGCAGCGTTGTCGTTATCAGTGACAATGAGCAGTTCTTC. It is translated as CSVVVISDNEQFF.

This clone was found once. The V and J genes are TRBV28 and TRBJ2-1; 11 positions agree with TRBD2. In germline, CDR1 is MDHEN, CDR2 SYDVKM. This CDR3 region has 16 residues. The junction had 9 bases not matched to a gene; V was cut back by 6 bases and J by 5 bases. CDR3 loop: CASSPASGGPNNEQFF. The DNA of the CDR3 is TGTGCCAGCAGCCCCGCTAGCGGGGGGCCGAACAATGAGCAGTTCTTC.

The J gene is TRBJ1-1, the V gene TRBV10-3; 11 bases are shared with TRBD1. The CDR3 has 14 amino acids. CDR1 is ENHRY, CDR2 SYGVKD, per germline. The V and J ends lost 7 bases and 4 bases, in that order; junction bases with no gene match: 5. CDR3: CAIKGQGAATEAFF. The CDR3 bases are TGTGCCATCAAAGGACAGGGGGCTGCCACTGAAGCTTTCTTT.

DNA for the CDR3: TGTGCCACCAGTGATTCGACAGGGTTCGGAAACTGGCCCCAGCATTTT. This codes for CATSDSTGFGNWPQHF. The chain has TRBV24-1 and TRBJ1-5; 7 bases fit TRBD1. Germline V gene sequence: CDR1 KGHDR, CDR2 SFDVKD. The CDR3 is made up of 16 amino acids. The junction had 12 bases not matched to a gene; V was cut back by 2 bases and J by 9 bases.

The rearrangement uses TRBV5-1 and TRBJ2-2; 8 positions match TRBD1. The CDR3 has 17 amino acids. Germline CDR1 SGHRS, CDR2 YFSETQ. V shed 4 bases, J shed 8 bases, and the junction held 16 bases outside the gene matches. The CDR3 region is CASSPRGAGQGTGELFF. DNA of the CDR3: TGCGCCAGCAGCCCGAGGGGGGCAGGACAGGGAACAGGGGAGCTGTTTTTT.

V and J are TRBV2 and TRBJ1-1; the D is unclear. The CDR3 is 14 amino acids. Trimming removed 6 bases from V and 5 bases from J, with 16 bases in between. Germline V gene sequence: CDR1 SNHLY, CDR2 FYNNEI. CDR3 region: CASRSQVVGTEAFF. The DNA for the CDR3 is TGTGCCAGCAGAAGCCAGGTGGTTGGGACTGAAGCTTTCTTT.

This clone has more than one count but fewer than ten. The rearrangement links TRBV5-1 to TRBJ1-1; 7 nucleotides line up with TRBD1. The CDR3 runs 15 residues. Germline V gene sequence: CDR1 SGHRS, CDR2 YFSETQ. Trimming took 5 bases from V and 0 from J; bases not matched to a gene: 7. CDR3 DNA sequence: TGCGCCAGCAGGCCCAGGGGGGTGGTGAACACTGAAGCTTTCTTT. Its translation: CASRPRGVVNTEAFF.

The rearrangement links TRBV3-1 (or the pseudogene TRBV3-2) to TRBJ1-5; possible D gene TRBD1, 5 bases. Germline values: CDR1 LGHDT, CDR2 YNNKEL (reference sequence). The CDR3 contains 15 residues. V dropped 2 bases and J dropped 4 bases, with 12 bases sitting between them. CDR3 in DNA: TGTGCCAGCAGCCAATCGGGGGACGGGAATCAGCCCCAGCATTTT. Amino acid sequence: CASSQSGDGNQPQHF.

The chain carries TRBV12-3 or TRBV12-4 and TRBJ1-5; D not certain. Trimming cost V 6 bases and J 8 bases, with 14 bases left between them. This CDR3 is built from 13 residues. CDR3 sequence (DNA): TGTGCCAGCAGCCTCCGTGGGAGGGAGCCCCAGCATTTT. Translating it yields CASSLRGREPQHF.

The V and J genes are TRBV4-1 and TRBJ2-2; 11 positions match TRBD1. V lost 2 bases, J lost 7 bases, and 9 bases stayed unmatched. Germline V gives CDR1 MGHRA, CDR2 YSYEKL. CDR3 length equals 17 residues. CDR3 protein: CASSQTPGTGGIGELFF. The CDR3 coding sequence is TGCGCCAGCAGCCAAACGCCCGGGACAGGGGGTATCGGGGAGCTGTTTTTT.

In DNA form, the CDR3 reads TGCGCCAGCAGCTGGGGGGACGGTTATAACTATGGCTACACCTTC. Its protein is CASSWGDGYNYGYTF. The J gene is TRBJ1-2, the V gene TRBV5-1; TRBD1 is a possible D gene (5 bases). V lost 3 bases and J lost 1, with 13 bases in between. The V gene's germline CDR1 is SGHRS and CDR2 YFSETQ. This CDR3 is 15 amino acids long.

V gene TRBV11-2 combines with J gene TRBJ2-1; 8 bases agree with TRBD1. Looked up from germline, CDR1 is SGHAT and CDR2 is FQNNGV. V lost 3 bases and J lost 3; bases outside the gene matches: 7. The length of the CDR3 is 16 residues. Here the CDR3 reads CASSFNQGAGYNEQFF. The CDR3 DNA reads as TGTGCCAGCAGCTTTAATCAGGGGGCAGGCTACAATGAGCAGTTCTTC.

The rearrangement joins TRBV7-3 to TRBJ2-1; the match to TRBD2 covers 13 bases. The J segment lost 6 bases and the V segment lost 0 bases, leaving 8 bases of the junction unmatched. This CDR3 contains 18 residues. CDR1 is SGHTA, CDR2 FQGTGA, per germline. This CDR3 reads CASSLTGWTSGGSNEQFF. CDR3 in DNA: TGTGCCAGCAGCTTAACGGGATGGACTAGCGGGGGTTCCAATGAGCAGTTCTTC.

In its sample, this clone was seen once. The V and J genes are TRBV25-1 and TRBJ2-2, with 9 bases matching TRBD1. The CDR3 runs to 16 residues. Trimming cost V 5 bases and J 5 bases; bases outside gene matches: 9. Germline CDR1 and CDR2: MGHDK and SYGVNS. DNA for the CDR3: TGTGCCAGCAGTACCCGGACAGGGGCTCTTACCGGGGAGCTGTTTTTT. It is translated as CASSTRTGALTGELFF. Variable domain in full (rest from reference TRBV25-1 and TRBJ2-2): EADIYQTPRYLVIGTGKKITLECSQTMGHDKMYWYQQDPGMELHLIHYSYGVNSTEKGDLSSESTVSRIRTEHFPLTLESARPSHTSQYLCASSTRTGALTGELFFGEGSRLTVL.